This T cell receptor beta chain derives from a study of blood T cell repertoires in COVID-19. With V trimmed by 6 bases and J by 12 bases, 19 bases remained unmatched. Germline lookup yields CDR1 MDHEN and CDR2 SYDVKM. The CDR3 runs 16 residues. Authors' analysis steps: Researchers report that nucleated cell counts were estimated from reference gene primer amplification. TCRdb's table, derived via immunoSEQ multiplex PCR, lists solely in-frame clones and lacks some. V and J calls and clone size are those listed in that table; D and trimming were worked out from the DNA. The sample yields some 150,000 clones, roughly 90% seen once.

The sequence was collected from a man over 45 who had recovered from COVID-19. The chain employs TRBV28 and TRBJ2-7; 11 nucleotides agree with TRBD1. Specimen: PBMCs or T cells enriched from blood (not recorded which). The CDR3 region has the DNA TGTGCCAGCAGGTCTATGGGGGGACAGGGGGTCCTTCTTGGGTACTTC. The encoded protein is CASRSMGGQGVLLGYF.